Here is one TCR beta chain with its context. Its target is unknown. Time point specified: baseline, week 1 (first vaccination visit). Treatment: pre-vaccination baseline after standard-of-care therapy. Each tumor in the donors was a new WHO grade 3 or 4 astrocytoma, IDH1-mutant and ATRX-lost. The sample belongs to a study of a mutant IDH1 vaccine in newly diagnosed glioma. On the study more broadly: Males made up 62.5% and females about 38% of treated patients, whose mean age was about 41 years. Earlier treatment was radiotherapy, temozolomide, or both, with most getting both. Broader study findings: The occurrence of vaccine-induced immune responses was seen in around 94% of patients.

Per the germline V gene, CDR1 is LNHDA and CDR2 is SQIVND (reference sequence). This CDR3 has 15 residues. The V end lost 5 bases, the J end lost 4 bases, and 17 bases lay between the germline ends. This table comes from immunoSEQ multiplex PCR, and its TCRdb copy is limited to in-frame clones, with some not included. The data show 70,000 or so clones, approximately 82% seen once. The sequencing here drew on peripheral blood mononuclear cells (PBMCs), taken from a glioma patient treated with radiotherapy, temozolomide or both. The chain is built from TRBV19 and TRBJ1-1, with D perhaps TRBD1 (5 bases). The sequence was collected from a woman aged 18-30 years with glioma. Some clones in this sample may be carry-over from other donors' samples. The DNA for the CDR3 is TGTGCCAGTAGTCCGAAGGGGAATTTGGGCACTGAAGCTTTCTTT. Translation: CASSPKGNLGTEAFF.